The 20 T cell receptor beta chains below come from one sample, sequenced in a study of T cells after yellow fever vaccination. TCRdb used MiXCR to reprocess the 5' RACE reads, holding one entry per CDR3 protein. The sample lists almost 600,000 distinct CDR3 sequences; 13% were seen once. The specimen comprised PBMCs, sampled on the day of the yellow fever booster vaccination. These receptor sequences come from a man between 25 and 39 years old who received the YFV17D yellow fever vaccine.

V and J are TRBV28 and TRBJ1-5; the D is unclear. V was cut by 2 bases and J by 1 base, with 12 bases left in between. Germline V gives CDR1 MDHEN, CDR2 SYDVKM. This CDR3 spans 16 amino acids. CDR3 amino acids: CASSLLWGRSNQPQHF. Here the CDR3 DNA reads TGTGCCAGCAGTTTACTCTGGGGAAGGAGCAATCAGCCCCAGCATTTT.

The sample holds a few counts of this clonotype. The chain carries TRBV5-4 and TRBJ1-4; 7 bases are shared with TRBD1. The CDR3 extends over 16 amino acids. J lost 5 bases, V lost 3 bases, and 10 bases had no gene match. Germline-derived CDR1 and CDR2 are SGHNT and YYREEE (reference sequence). DNA for the CDR3: TGTGCCAGCAGCTCTGATCCGGACAGGCTAAATGAAAAACTGTTTTTT. This codes for CASSSDPDRLNEKLFF. The full variable domain, in which reference TRBV5-4 and TRBJ1-4 provide the parts outside the CDR3, is ETGVTQSPTHLIKTRGQQVTLRCSSQSGHNTVSWYQQALGQGPQFIFQYYREEENGRGNFPPRFSGLQFPNYSSELNVNALELDDSALYLCASSSDPDRLNEKLFFGSGTQLSVL.

V usage is TRBV10-2 and J usage is TRBJ1-5, with 7 positions matching TRBD1. The CDR3 loop spans 13 amino acids. Germline assignment: CDR1 WSHSY and CDR2 SAAADI. V dropped 10 bases and J dropped 3; count of bases not matched to a gene: 6. This CDR3 is CATATGTNQPQHF. Written as DNA, the CDR3 is TGCGCCACCGCGACAGGGACCAATCAGCCCCAGCATTTT.

The V and J genes are TRBV6-2 or TRBV6-3 and TRBJ1-1; 8 nucleotides agree with TRBD1. Germline lookup yields CDR1 MNHEY and CDR2 SVGEGT. The trim removed 6 bases at V and 9 bases at J, leaving 6 bases unmatched. This CDR3 is built from 12 residues. CDR3 sequence: CASSPDRAQAFF. In DNA, the CDR3 is TGTGCCAGCAGCCCGGACAGGGCCCAAGCTTTCTTT.

This clonotype turned up a few times. This rearrangement joins TRBV9 to TRBJ2-7; D possibly uses TRBD1 or TRBD2 (5 bases each). The germline V gene encodes CDR1 SGDLS and CDR2 YYNGEE. Trimming took off 3 bases at V and 2 bases at J, with 12 bases between the two ends. The CDR3 length is 14 residues. In nucleotides, the CDR3 is TGTGCCAGCAGCGACCGGGACGAAGCCTACGAGCAGTACTTC. It translates to CASSDRDEAYEQYF.

This clonotype was observed a few times. The rearrangement links TRBV7-9 to TRBJ1-1, with a possible D match to TRBD1 (6 bases). Trimming removed 4 bases from V and 3 bases from J, with 12 bases in between. Per the germline V gene, CDR1 is SEHNR and CDR2 is FQNEAQ (reference sequence). This CDR3 has 14 amino acids. The CDR3 sequence is CASSSGAGDTEAFF. As DNA, the CDR3 is TGTGCCAGCAGCTCGGGGGCGGGGGACACTGAAGCTTTCTTT.

This clonotype was counted between two and nine times. The V and J genes are TRBV15 and TRBJ2-1, with 7 bases aligning to TRBD1. Trimming took 8 bases from V and 12 from J; bases not matched to a gene: 22. The CDR3 has 16 amino acids. Germline V gene lookup returns CDR1 LNHNV and CDR2 YYDKDF (reference sequence). CDR3 in amino acids: CATRGQEPSGASGQFF. In DNA, the CDR3 is TGTGCCACCCGCGGACAGGAGCCCTCTGGGGCATCTGGGCAGTTCTTC.

The rearrangement links TRBV6-1 to TRBJ1-2, with TRBD1 identical over 8 bases. V lost 7 bases, J lost 4 bases, and 8 bases stayed unmatched. The CDR3 is 14 residues long. From germline, CDR1 is MNHNS and CDR2 SASEGT. The CDR3 sequence is CASTQDRVGYGYTF. In DNA form, the CDR3 reads TGTGCCAGCACCCAGGACAGGGTTGGCTATGGCTACACCTTC.

This chain uses TRBV3-1 with TRBJ1-4, with D perhaps matching TRBD1 (6 bases). The CDR3 covers 13 residues. V shed 4 bases and J shed 3 bases, with 6 bases lying between them. CDR1 is LGHDT, CDR2 YNNKEL, per germline (reference sequence). CDR3 protein: CASSRTANEKLFF. In DNA, the CDR3 is TGTGCCAGCAGCCGGACAGCTAATGAAAAACTGTTTTTT. The full variable domain, in which reference TRBV3-1 and TRBJ1-4 provide the parts outside the CDR3, is DTAVSQTPKYLVTQMGNDKSIKCEQNLGHDTMYWYKQDSKKFLKIMFSYNNKELIINETVPNRFSPKSPDKAHLNLHINSLELGDSAVYFCASSRTANEKLFFGSGTQLSVL.

The chain has TRBV20-1 and TRBJ2-3, with 7 bases lining up with TRBD1. This CDR3 region has 15 residues. In germline, CDR1 is DFQATT, CDR2 SNEGSKA (reference sequence). The V gene end was trimmed by 0 bases and the J gene end by 3 bases; junction bases not matched to a gene: 6. CDR3 in amino acids: CSARERGQSTDTQYF. In DNA form, the CDR3 reads TGCAGTGCTAGAGAAAGGGGGCAGAGTACAGATACGCAGTATTTT.

The chain couples TRBV3-1 to TRBJ2-7, with D unclear. CDR1 and CDR2 from the germline V gene are LGHDT and YNNKEL (reference sequence). This CDR3 is 14 amino acids long. Trimming cost V 2 bases and J 0 bases, with 8 bases left between them. CDR3 bases: TGTGCCAGCAGCCAAAAACGAAGCTCCTACGAGCAGTACTTC. Translation: CASSQKRSSYEQYF.

The rearrangement links TRBV7-2 to TRBJ2-1; 10 bases are shared with TRBD1. The CDR3 contains 15 residues. The V gene's germline CDR1 is SGHTA and CDR2 FQGNSA. V shed 6 bases and J 4 bases; nucleotides not matched to a gene: 6. The CDR3 DNA reads as TGTGCCAGCAGGACCGGGACAGGGGTTTACAATGAGCAGTTCTTC. It is translated as CASRTGTGVYNEQFF. The complete variable domain, with remaining parts taken from reference TRBV7-2 and TRBJ2-1, reads GAGVSQSPSNKVTEKGKDVELRCDPISGHTALYWYRQSLGQGLEFLIYFQGNSAPDKSGLPSDRFSAERTGGSVSTLTIQRTQQEDSAVYLCASRTGTGVYNEQFFGPGTRLTVL.

This clonotype appeared a few times. This chain links TRBV5-1 with TRBJ2-3; 9 positions agree with TRBD2. The CDR3 is 16 residues long. Unmatched junction bases numbered 6, after V lost 4 bases and J lost 0 bases. Per the germline V gene, CDR1 is SGHRS and CDR2 is YFSETQ. The CDR3 coding sequence is TGCGCCAGCAGCGGACATAGCGGGAGCAGCACAGATACGCAGTATTTT. It translates to CASSGHSGSSTDTQYF.

CDR3 loop: CASSRGGPGELFF. The DNA for the CDR3 is TGTGCCAGCAGCCGGGGGGGACCCGGGGAGCTGTTTTTT. This chain connects TRBV7-6 to TRBJ2-2; 8 bases fit TRBD2. The V gene's germline CDR1 is SGHVS and CDR2 FNYEAQ. The CDR3 runs to 13 residues. The V gene end was trimmed by 5 bases and the J gene end by 6 bases; junction bases not matched to a gene: 2.

The sample holds a few counts of this clonotype. The V gene is TRBV5-4, the J gene TRBJ2-7; possibly TRBD1 or TRBD2 for D (5 bases each). The germline CDR1 and CDR2 sequences are SGHNT and YYREEE (reference sequence). V was trimmed by 6 bases and J by 7 bases, leaving 17 bases between them. This CDR3 contains 13 residues. In DNA, the CDR3 is TGTGCCAGCACACCCGGGACCACGGGGGAGCAGTACTTC. Translated, it gives CASTPGTTGEQYF. Full variable domain (rest looked up from reference TRBV5-4 and TRBJ2-7): ETGVTQSPTHLIKTRGQQVTLRCSSQSGHNTVSWYQQALGQGPQFIFQYYREEENGRGNFPPRFSGLQFPNYSSELNVNALELDDSALYLCASTPGTTGEQYFGPGTRLTVT.

This chain connects TRBV5-1 to TRBJ2-1, with TRBD1 matching 9 bases. CDR3 length: 15 amino acids. Looked up from germline, CDR1 is SGHRS and CDR2 is YFSETQ. After removal of 5 bases from V and 7 bases from J, the junction contained 10 bases not matched to a gene. This chain's CDR3 is CASSTGDRDVNEQFF. In nucleotides, the CDR3 is TGCGCCAGCAGTACGGGGGACAGGGACGTAAATGAGCAGTTCTTC.

This clonotype was seen a handful of times. The V call is TRBV20-1, the J call TRBJ1-5; possible D gene TRBD1, 5 bases. The CDR3 loop spans 15 amino acids. With 3 bases removed from V and 4 bases from J, the gap between germline ends came to 16 bases. CDR1 DFQATT and CDR2 SNEGSKA come from the germline V gene (reference sequence). The DNA for the CDR3 is TGCAGTGCTAGGGGCGGGGCGGGGCTAAATCAGCCCCAGCATTTT. It specifies CSARGGAGLNQPQHF.

This clonotype occurred a few times. This chain links TRBV12-3 or TRBV12-4 with TRBJ2-1; 8 nucleotides align to TRBD1. The CDR3 totals 16 residues. V lost 5 bases to trimming and J lost 4 bases; unmatched junction nucleotides: 10. The CDR3 nucleotides are TGTGCCAGCAGTCCCCGACAGGGGCCCCCTTACAATGAGCAGTTCTTC. Protein: CASSPRQGPPYNEQFF.

V usage is TRBV4-2 and J usage is TRBJ2-1; 9 bases map to TRBD2. V shed 0 bases, J shed 7 bases, and the junction held 4 bases outside the gene matches. The CDR3 loop spans 15 amino acids. Germline-derived CDR1 and CDR2 are LGHNA and YNFKEQ. CDR3 residues: CASSQDRTSANEQFF. The DNA for the CDR3 is TGTGCCAGCAGCCAAGATCGGACTAGCGCGAATGAGCAGTTCTTC.

Only a few counts were recorded for this clonotype. The J gene is TRBJ2-1, the V gene TRBV7-3; TRBD2 aligns across 7 bases. Trimming removed 1 base from V and 2 bases from J; junction bases left unmatched: 2. The CDR3 is 15 residues long. Germline V CDR1 and CDR2: SGHTA, FQGTGA. The CDR3 here is CASSLREGTYNEQFF. The CDR3 bases are TGTGCCAGCAGCTTAAGGGAGGGCACCTACAATGAGCAGTTCTTC.